This T cell receptor (beta chain) came from a study of graft-versus-host responses after intestinal transplantation. Study-level information: The study gave all recipients anti-thymocyte globulin induction, then tacrolimus and steroids for roughly 3 years.

The repertoire was sequenced with immunoSEQ multiplex PCR; TCRdb's copy has only in-frame clones and lacks some. The sample includes approximately 77,000 clones, roughly 89% of them seen just once. Turning to this clone: Its antigen remains unknown. Other DNA sequences in the same sample also yield this CDR3.

The germline CDR1 and CDR2 sequences are SGHRS and YFSETQ. CDR3 length: 15 amino acids. Germline trimming cut 0 bases from V and 0 bases from J; bases unmatched to any gene: 0. Whole-study findings and limits: After transplant, early declines in HvG clones were associated with peak levels of circulating GvH clones.

This TCR was sampled from a human donor who received an intestinal transplant. The chain links TRBV5-1 to TRBJ1-3, with 7 bases fitting TRBD1. Sequences were derived from unstimulated CD4+ T cells sorted from spleen or lymph node cells, sampled before intestinal transplant. The CDR3 reads CASSLAGGSGNTIYF. CDR3 sequence (DNA): TGCGCCAGCAGCTTGGCAGGGGGCTCTGGAAACACCATATATTTT.